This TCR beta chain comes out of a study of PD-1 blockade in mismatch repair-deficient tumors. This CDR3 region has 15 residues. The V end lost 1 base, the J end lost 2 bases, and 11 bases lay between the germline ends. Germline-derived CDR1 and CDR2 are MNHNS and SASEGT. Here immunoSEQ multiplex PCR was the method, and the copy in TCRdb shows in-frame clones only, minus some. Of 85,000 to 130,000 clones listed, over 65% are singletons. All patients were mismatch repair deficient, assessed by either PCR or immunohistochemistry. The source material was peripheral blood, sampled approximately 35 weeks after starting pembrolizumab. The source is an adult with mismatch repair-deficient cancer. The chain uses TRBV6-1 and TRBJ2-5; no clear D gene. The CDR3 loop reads CASSEEWALQETQYF. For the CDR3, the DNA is TGTGCCAGCAGTGAAGAGTGGGCACTTCAAGAGACCCAGTACTTC.